Presented here are 20 T cell receptor beta chains from one specimen sequenced in a study of OX40 agonist ivuxolimab in advanced cancers. The data were produced by immunoSEQ multiplex PCR, yet TCRdb's version contains in-frame clones alone and is incomplete. The sample lists 50,000 to 70,000 clones, around 90% seen once, with 0.7% to 0.9% in the top ten. Source: CD4+ or CD8+ T cells sorted from blood, taken in a trial of the OX40 agonist ivuxolimab. Receptor source: an adult with an advanced solid tumor such as melanoma, head and neck, liver or kidney cancer.

This sequence joins TRBV18 and TRBJ2-1; 7 bases match TRBD2. The CDR3 contains 15 residues. In germline, CDR1 is KGHSH, CDR2 LQKENI. Unmatched junction bases numbered 6, after V lost 4 bases and J lost 3 bases. CDR3 in amino acids: CASSLVTGGYNEQFF. In DNA form, the CDR3 reads TGTGCCAGCTCACTAGTGACGGGGGGCTACAATGAGCAGTTCTTC.

This sequence joins TRBV19 and TRBJ1-1; 7 bases agree with TRBD1. CDR1 and CDR2 from the germline V gene are LNHDA and SQIVND (reference sequence). Unmatched junction bases numbered 6, after V lost 3 bases and J lost 5 bases. The CDR3 consists of 14 residues. The CDR3 coding sequence is TGTGCCAGTAGTATCGGGCAGGGGGGGACTGAAGCTTTCTTT. Translated, it gives CASSIGQGGTEAFF.

This chain joins TRBV5-6 and TRBJ2-2; no clear D gene. V shed 3 bases and J shed 1 base, with 13 bases lying between them. The CDR3 has 16 amino acids. The germline gives CDR1 SGHDT, CDR2 YYEEEE. CDR3 residues: CASSSLRQRNTGELFF. CDR3 DNA sequence: TGTGCCAGCAGCTCCCTGCGTCAGAGGAACACCGGGGAGCTGTTTTTT.

This chain uses TRBV11-3 with TRBJ2-1, with a weak D call TRBD1 (6 bases). Trimming stripped 3 bases from V and 2 bases from J, with 14 bases between. The CDR3 totals 16 residues. In germline, CDR1 is SGHNT, CDR2 YENEEA. The CDR3 DNA reads TGTGCCAGCAGCTTTGTAGGGGGTGGGACCTACAATGAGCAGTTCTTC. This codes for CASSFVGGGTYNEQFF.

The chain carries TRBV14 and TRBJ1-2; the D is unclear. The germline CDR1 and CDR2 sequences are SGHDN and FVKESK. The V end lost 1 base, the J end lost 4 bases, and 22 bases lay between the germline ends. This CDR3 contains 18 residues. The CDR3: CASSQGLTGVTGGYGYTF. The CDR3 DNA reads TGTGCCAGCAGCCAAGGCCTTACGGGAGTCACGGGAGGCTATGGCTACACCTTC.

The chain links TRBV18 to TRBJ2-1; TRBD1 or TRBD2 may be the D gene (6 bases each). V was cut by 6 bases and J by 9 bases, with 24 bases left in between. The V gene's germline CDR1 is KGHSH and CDR2 LQKENI. The CDR3 extends over 16 amino acids. CDR3 DNA sequence: TGTGCCAGCTCCCTCCGTACAGGGACTTTGGCCACTGAGCAGTTCTTC. This codes for CASSLRTGTLATEQFF. Complete variable domain (other parts from reference TRBV18 and TRBJ2-1): NAGVMQNPRHLVRRRGQEARLRCSPMKGHSHVYWYRQLPEEGLKFMVYLQKENIIDESGMPKERFSAEFPKEGPSILRIQQVVRGDSAAYFCASSLRTGTLATEQFFGPGTRLTVL.

This chain uses TRBV7-9 with TRBJ1-4; no reliable D call. V was trimmed by 1 base and J by 0 bases, leaving 9 bases between them. The CDR3 spans 16 residues. CDR1 and CDR2 from the germline V gene are SEHNR and FQNEAQ (reference sequence). CDR3: CASSLGLTATNEKLFF. For the CDR3, the DNA is TGTGCCAGCAGCTTAGGTTTGACGGCAACTAATGAAAAACTGTTTTTT.

This chain joins TRBV2 and TRBJ2-3; D perhaps matches TRBD1 (5 bases). CDR3 size: 15 residues. Trimming stripped 2 bases from V and 0 bases from J, with 9 bases between. Germline V CDR1 and CDR2: SNHLY, FYNNEI. The CDR3 DNA reads as TGTGCCAGCAGTGAACGACAGTATAGCACAGATACGCAGTATTTT. This gives the protein CASSERQYSTDTQYF. The full variable domain, with the rest looked up from reference TRBV2 and TRBJ2-3, is EPEVTQTPSHQVTQMGQEVILRCVPISNHLYFYWYRQILGQKVEFLVSFYNNEISEKSEIFDDQFSVERPDGSNFTLKIRSTKLEDSAMYFCASSERQYSTDTQYFGPGTRLTVL.

V is TRBV11-3 and J is TRBJ2-7, with D possibly matching TRBD1 (6 bases). Germline values: CDR1 SGHNT, CDR2 YENEEA. The germline V and J ends were trimmed by 5 bases and 1 base, with 9 bases remaining between them. The CDR3 is made up of 13 amino acids. The CDR3 here is CASSPGQSYEQYF. CDR3 coding DNA: TGTGCCAGCAGCCCAGGACAGTCCTACGAGCAGTACTTC.

The rearrangement uses TRBV5-6 and TRBJ2-3; 7 bases align to TRBD1. After removal of 3 bases from V and 4 bases from J, the junction contained 5 bases not matched to a gene. The CDR3 consists of 14 residues. CDR1 and CDR2 (germline): SGHDT, YYEEEE. CDR3 nucleotide sequence: TGTGCCAGCAGCTCAAGGGGGCTAGCAGATACGCAGTATTTT. Translated, it gives CASSSRGLADTQYF. Using reference TRBV5-6 and TRBJ2-3 for the parts outside the CDR3, the full variable domain is DAGVTQSPTHLIKTRGQQVTLRCSPKSGHDTVSWYQQALGQGPQFIFQYYEEEERQRGNFPDRFSGHQFPNYSSELNVNALLLGDSALYLCASSSRGLADTQYFGPGTRLTVL.

CDR3 region: CASSLSPGDTQYF. CDR3 bases: TGTGCCAGCAGCTTATCCCCTGGAGATACGCAGTATTTT. This sequence joins TRBV7-3 and TRBJ2-3; D unresolved. This CDR3 is 13 amino acids long. Per germline, CDR1 SGHTA and CDR2 FQGTGA. V lost 2 bases and J 5 bases, leaving 8 bases between the germline ends. Using reference TRBV7-3 and TRBJ2-3 for the parts outside the CDR3, the full variable domain is GAGVSQTPSNKVTEKGKYVELRCDPISGHTALYWYRQSLGQGPEFLIYFQGTGAADDSGLPNDRFFAVRPEGSVSTLKIQRTERGDSAVYLCASSLSPGDTQYFGPGTRLTVL.

This rearrangement joins TRBV11-2 to TRBJ1-2; TRBD1 might be the D (6 bases). V lost 3 bases, J lost 4 bases, and 12 bases lay in between. CDR3 length: 14 residues. Germline assignment: CDR1 SGHAT and CDR2 FQNNGV. CDR3 nucleotides: TGTGCCAGCAGCTTTTCCGGGGGCGGCTATGGCTACACCTTC. Amino acid sequence: CASSFSGGGYGYTF.

This rearrangement joins TRBV11-2 to TRBJ1-1; tentatively, D is TRBD1 (5 bases). The germline CDR1 and CDR2 sequences are SGHAT and FQNNGV. This CDR3 contains 11 residues. With 7 bases removed from V and 6 bases from J, the gap between germline ends came to 9 bases. The chain's CDR3 is CASIGGAEAFF. The DNA of the CDR3 is TGTGCCAGCATCGGAGGGGCTGAAGCTTTCTTT. Filled out from reference TRBV11-2 and TRBJ1-1, the complete variable domain reads EAGVAQSPRYKIIEKRQSVAFWCNPISGHATLYWYQQILGQGPKLLIQFQNNGVVDDSQLPKDRFSAERLKGVDSTLKIQPAKLEDSAVYLCASIGGAEAFFGQGTRLTVV.

The V and J genes are TRBV15 and TRBJ1-3; 7 bases line up with TRBD1. The germline V gene encodes CDR1 LNHNV and CDR2 YYDKDF (reference sequence). The ends lost 6 bases at V and 2 bases at J; junction bases unmatched: 4. The CDR3 sequence is 14 residues long. Here the CDR3 reads CATSLGGTGNTIYF. DNA of the CDR3: TGTGCCACCAGTCTAGGGGGCACTGGAAACACCATATATTTT.

The V gene is TRBV6-5, the J gene TRBJ1-2; D gene unclear. This CDR3 contains 15 residues. V lost 3 bases and J 0 bases, leaving 11 bases between the germline ends. Germline values: CDR1 MNHEY, CDR2 SVGAGI. The CDR3 here is CASSYDGPANYGYTF. The CDR3 DNA reads as TGTGCCAGCAGTTATGATGGCCCAGCTAACTATGGCTACACCTTC.

V and J are TRBV9 and TRBJ1-3, with D possibly TRBD1 on 5 matching bases. The CDR3 has 16 amino acids. With 3 bases removed from V and 2 bases from J, the gap between germline ends came to 15 bases. Germline values: CDR1 SGDLS, CDR2 YYNGEE. For the CDR3, the DNA is TGTGCCAGCAGCGCGGGGCAGGGAGTGCCTGGAAACACCATATATTTT. Translation gives CASSAGQGVPGNTIYF.

V and J are TRBV19 and TRBJ2-7; D might be TRBD1 or TRBD2, each matching 6 bases. The germline V and J ends were trimmed by 6 bases and 4 bases, with 19 bases remaining between them. Germline-derived CDR1 and CDR2 are LNHDA and SQIVND (reference sequence). The CDR3 has 15 residues. Here the CDR3 DNA reads TGTGCCAGTAGAGGAGGGACAACGGCGGGGTACGAGCAGTACTTC. This gives the protein CASRGGTTAGYEQYF. Full variable domain (outside the CDR3, taken from reference TRBV19 and TRBJ2-7): DGGITQSPKYLFRKEGQNVTLSCEQNLNHDAMYWYRQDPGQGLRLIYYSQIVNDFQKGDIAEGYSVSREKKESFPLTVTSAQKNPTAFYLCASRGGTTAGYEQYFGPGTRLTVT.

V and J are TRBV6-1 and TRBJ1-4; D possibly corresponds to TRBD1 (6 bases). The V end was cut by 7 bases, the J end by 0 bases, with 9 bases between. Germline V gene sequence: CDR1 MNHNS, CDR2 SASEGT. CDR3 size: 14 residues. The chain's CDR3 is CASMRTATNEKLFF. The DNA for the CDR3 is TGTGCCAGCATGCGGACAGCAACTAATGAAAAACTGTTTTTT.

The rearrangement links TRBV6-1 to TRBJ1-1, with D tentatively TRBD1 (5 bases). This CDR3 contains 10 residues. Trimming took off 8 bases at V and 5 bases at J, with 6 bases between the two ends. Germline V CDR1 and CDR2: MNHNS, SASEGT. The CDR3 nucleotides read TGTGCCAGCGGGGGAACTGAAGCTTTCTTT. This translates into CASGGTEAFF.

The V and J genes are TRBV6-1 and TRBJ1-4; 7 bases are a match to TRBD1. The junction had 7 bases not matched to a gene; V was cut back by 1 base and J by 8 bases. The V gene's germline CDR1 is MNHNS and CDR2 SASEGT. The CDR3 sequence is 15 residues long. CDR3 sequence: CASSEGLQGTEKLFF. The CDR3 DNA follows: TGTGCCAGCAGTGAAGGTCTACAGGGGACGGAAAAACTGTTTTTT.